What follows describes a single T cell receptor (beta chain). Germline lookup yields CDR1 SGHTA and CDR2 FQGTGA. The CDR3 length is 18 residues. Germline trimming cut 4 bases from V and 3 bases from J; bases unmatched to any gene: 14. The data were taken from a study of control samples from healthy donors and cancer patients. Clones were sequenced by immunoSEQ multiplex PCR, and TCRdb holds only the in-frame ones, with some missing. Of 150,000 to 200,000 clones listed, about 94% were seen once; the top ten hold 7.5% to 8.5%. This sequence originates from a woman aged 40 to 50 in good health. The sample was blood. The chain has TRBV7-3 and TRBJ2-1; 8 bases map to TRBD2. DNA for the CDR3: TGTGCCAGCAGCTCCCGCTCACCTCGGGGGGGAATCTACAATGAGCAGTTCTTC. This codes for CASSSRSPRGGIYNEQFF.